The 25 T cell receptor beta chains in this list originate from one sample, sequenced in a study of T cell changes during pregnancy in multiple sclerosis. Only in-frame clones appear in the TCRdb table, and some are missing; sequencing was by immunoSEQ multiplex PCR. The sample records about 87,000 clones, approximately 92% being singletons. Here the sequenced sample was peripheral blood, taken in the third trimester of pregnancy. These receptors were collected from a female donor in good health, enrolled as a control in a pregnancy study.

The chain carries TRBV7-9 and TRBJ2-7, with 9 bases matching TRBD2. The J segment lost 7 bases and the V segment lost 4 bases, leaving 8 bases of the junction unmatched. The CDR3 covers 14 residues. The germline CDR1 and CDR2 sequences are SEHNR and FQNEAQ (reference sequence). CDR3 sequence: CASSSLAGTGEQYF. The DNA of the CDR3 is TGTGCCAGCAGCTCCCTAGCGGGGACGGGGGAGCAGTACTTC.

Written as DNA, the CDR3 is TGCGCCAGCAGCTTAGACGGGCGACAGGGTATCGATGAGCAGTTCTTC. It codes for CASSLDGRQGIDEQFF. V usage is TRBV5-1 and J usage is TRBJ2-1; 7 bases line up with TRBD1. Germline values: CDR1 SGHRS, CDR2 YFSETQ. With 2 bases clipped from V and 8 bases from J, the junction kept 13 bases outside the gene matches. This CDR3 has 16 amino acids.

This clone was seen just once. This sequence joins TRBV6-6 and TRBJ1-4; weak D call: TRBD1 (5 bases). The CDR3 sequence is 14 residues long. Between the trimmed V and J ends, which lost 2 bases and 7 bases, there was a span of 11 bases. CDR1 is MNHNY and CDR2 is SVGAGI in the germline V gene (reference sequence). The CDR3 spells CASSYRVRGEKLFF. Here the CDR3 DNA reads TGTGCCAGCAGTTACAGGGTTAGGGGTGAAAAACTGTTTTTT.

The chain carries TRBV28 and TRBJ2-1; 13 nucleotides agree with TRBD2. The CDR3 spans 17 residues. With 6 bases clipped from V and 5 bases from J, the junction kept 10 bases outside the gene matches. Per germline, CDR1 MDHEN and CDR2 SYDVKM. CDR3 coding DNA: TGTGCCAGCAGCCTCCGGACTAGCGGGAGTATGAACAATGAGCAGTTCTTC. Translation: CASSLRTSGSMNNEQFF.

This clone was seen once. This chain connects TRBV27 to TRBJ2-6; 9 nucleotides agree with TRBD1. The CDR3 totals 18 residues. The junction had 9 bases not matched to a gene; V was cut back by 1 base and J by 5 bases. Germline lookup yields CDR1 MNHEY and CDR2 SMNVEV (reference sequence). CDR3 loop: CASSLYGQGPARANVLTF. Here the CDR3 DNA reads TGTGCCAGCAGTTTATACGGACAGGGGCCCGCGAGGGCCAACGTCCTGACTTTC.

The J gene is TRBJ1-3, the V gene TRBV7-2, with no clear D. This CDR3 has 15 residues. CDR1 and CDR2 from the germline V gene are SGHTA and FQGNSA. V lost 2 bases, J lost 0 bases, and 8 bases lay in between. The CDR3 region has the DNA TGTGCCAGCAGCTTATTTGAGGACTCTGGAAACACCATATATTTT. Translating it yields CASSLFEDSGNTIYF.

This rearrangement joins TRBV2 to TRBJ2-4; D might be TRBD1 (6 bases). This CDR3 is 14 amino acids long. The ends were cut back, 5 bases at V and 1 base at J, with 9 bases in the middle. Germline CDR1 is SNHLY and CDR2 is FYNNEI. For the CDR3, the DNA is TGTGCCAGCAGTCCAGGGGAGGCCAAAAACATTCAGTACTTC. Encoded protein: CASSPGEAKNIQYF.

A few counts support this clone. V is TRBV2 and J is TRBJ2-4; D remains unclear. This CDR3 contains 12 residues. Trimming left V 5 bases short and J 7 bases short, with 9 bases between. Germline CDR1 reads SNHLY; CDR2 reads FYNNEI. The CDR3 nucleotides are TGTGCCAGCAGTCCGACTGCTAACATTCAGTACTTC. It translates to CASSPTANIQYF.

The V gene is TRBV5-1, the J gene TRBJ2-7; 11 positions agree with TRBD2. The CDR3 spans 15 residues. The germline CDR1 and CDR2 sequences are SGHRS and YFSETQ. The J segment lost 0 bases and the V segment lost 1 base, leaving 0 bases of the junction unmatched. The CDR3 is CASSLTSGSSYEQYF. CDR3 sequence (DNA): TGCGCCAGCAGCTTGACTAGCGGGAGCTCCTACGAGCAGTACTTC.

The rearrangement uses TRBV25-1 and TRBJ2-5; D gene ambiguous. V was pared by 4 bases and J by 3 bases, with 15 bases between. CDR1 and CDR2 (germline): MGHDK, SYGVNS. This CDR3 has 15 amino acids. CDR3 nucleotides: TGTGCCAGCAGTGGGCCGCAGGATCTGGAAGAGACCCAGTACTTC. It is translated as CASSGPQDLEETQYF. Looking up the rest from reference TRBV25-1 and TRBJ2-5 gives the full variable domain: EADIYQTPRYLVIGTGKKITLECSQTMGHDKMYWYQQDPGMELHLIHYSYGVNSTEKGDLSSESTVSRIRTEHFPLTLESARPSHTSQYLCASSGPQDLEETQYFGPGTRLLVL.

The chain joins TRBV29-1 to TRBJ1-2; D call uncertain. CDR1 and CDR2 from the germline V gene are SQVTM and ANQGSEA. V was trimmed by 4 bases and J by 4 bases, leaving 10 bases between them. CDR3 length: 12 amino acids. The DNA of the CDR3 is TGCAGCGTTGGGGCAGAGACCTATGGCTACACCTTC. Protein product: CSVGAETYGYTF.

The chain uses TRBV7-8 and TRBJ2-2; D gene uncertain. V was cut by 5 bases and J by 8 bases, with 30 bases left in between. This CDR3 spans 19 amino acids. CDR1 and CDR2 from the germline V gene are SGHVS and FQNEAQ. The chain's CDR3 is CASSTLTPELGRKRGELFF. CDR3 nucleotides: TGTGCCAGCAGCACCCTTACGCCCGAATTGGGCCGTAAAAGAGGGGAGCTGTTTTTT.

The chain has TRBV6-6 and TRBJ2-1; 10 nucleotides match TRBD2. J lost 3 bases, V lost 6 bases, and 8 bases had no gene match. Germline V gene lookup returns CDR1 MNHNY and CDR2 SVGAGI (reference sequence). The CDR3 length is 16 residues. The CDR3 loop is CASRLGLAVNYNEQFF. The CDR3 DNA is TGTGCCAGCAGACTCGGACTAGCGGTCAACTACAATGAGCAGTTCTTC.

J is TRBJ2-3 and V is TRBV2; 14 bases line up with TRBD2. V lost 7 bases to trimming and J lost 3 bases; unmatched junction nucleotides: 9. The CDR3 has 17 amino acids. CDR1 is SNHLY and CDR2 is FYNNEI in the germline V gene. CDR3 sequence (DNA): TGTGCCAGCAAGACTAGCGGGAGGGCCTACCGGACAGATACGCAGTATTTT. Amino acids: CASKTSGRAYRTDTQYF.

The rearrangement links TRBV11-2 to TRBJ2-7, with 7 bases matching TRBD1. The CDR3 is made up of 13 amino acids. Unmatched junction bases numbered 13, after V lost 5 bases and J lost 12 bases. Germline loops: CDR1 SGHAT, CDR2 FQNNGV. The chain's CDR3 is CASSRPEGAPMYF. CDR3 sequence (DNA): TGTGCCAGCAGCCGACCCGAGGGGGCCCCTATGTACTTC.

The chain combines TRBV2 with TRBJ1-5; 8 bases align to TRBD1. The germline CDR1 and CDR2 sequences are SNHLY and FYNNEI. This CDR3 comprises 16 residues. Unmatched junction bases numbered 8, after V lost 0 bases and J lost 7 bases. The CDR3 region has the DNA TGTGCCAGCAGTGAAGCAAATCCCGGGACAGGACAGCCCCAGCATTTT. It specifies CASSEANPGTGQPQHF.

J is TRBJ2-4 and V is TRBV5-4; 9 positions match TRBD1. This CDR3 spans 15 amino acids. After removal of 1 base from V and 8 bases from J, the junction contained 7 bases not matched to a gene. CDR1 SGHNT and CDR2 YYREEE come from the germline V gene (reference sequence). The chain's CDR3 is CASSLTLGQGDIQYF. The CDR3 coding sequence is TGTGCCAGCAGCTTGACGTTGGGACAGGGAGACATTCAGTACTTC.

The chain joins TRBV5-1 to TRBJ2-6; D unclear. The CDR3 runs to 16 residues. Trimming stripped 0 bases from V and 0 bases from J, with 7 bases between. CDR1 is SGHRS and CDR2 is YFSETQ in the germline V gene. DNA of the CDR3: TGCGCCAGCAGCTTGGAAGCTAACTCTGGGGCCAACGTCCTGACTTTC. Translated: CASSLEANSGANVLTF.

This clone has only one observation. The chain recombines TRBV4-2 with TRBJ2-2; D gene uncertain. Germline V lookup: CDR1 LGHNA, CDR2 YNFKEQ. This CDR3 spans 18 amino acids. V dropped 1 base and J dropped 2 bases, with 17 bases sitting between them. The CDR3, as DNA: TGTGCCAGCAGCCAAGGCCCCCAGTTGTCCCTCAACACCGGGGAGCTGTTTTTT. Protein sequence: CASSQGPQLSLNTGELFF.

This chain connects TRBV28 to TRBJ2-7; the D is unclear. The germline V gene encodes CDR1 MDHEN and CDR2 SYDVKM. The V gene lost 3 bases and the J gene lost 3 bases, with 6 bases spanning the gap. The CDR3 spans 12 residues. In DNA, the CDR3 is TGTGCCAGCAGTTTCTATAACTACGAGCAGTACTTC. Its protein product is CASSFYNYEQYF.

This chain links TRBV4-1 with TRBJ1-3; possibly TRBD1 for D (6 bases). This CDR3 is built from 16 residues. V was pared by 4 bases and J by 3 bases, with 16 bases between. Germline CDR1 MGHRA, CDR2 YSYEKL. The CDR3 spells CASSRSSGGYGNTIYF. DNA for the CDR3: TGCGCCAGCAGCCGGTCTTCGGGGGGCTATGGAAACACCATATATTTT.

The chain uses TRBV6-6 and TRBJ2-2; a weak D match, TRBD2 (6 bases). Germline assignment: CDR1 MNHNY and CDR2 SVGAGI (reference sequence). CDR3 length equals 16 residues. V lost 2 bases to trimming and J lost 2 bases, with 12 bases between them. The CDR3 spells CASSYGSGSNTGELFF. Here the CDR3 DNA reads TGTGCCAGCAGTTACGGTTCCGGGAGTAACACCGGGGAGCTGTTTTTT.

This chain links TRBV6-6 with TRBJ1-5; D may be TRBD1 (6 bases). The CDR3 loop spans 14 amino acids. Germline lookup yields CDR1 MNHNY and CDR2 SVGAGI (reference sequence). V lost 4 bases to trimming and J lost 2 bases, with 9 bases between them. CDR3 in amino acids: CASSSRQGNQPQHF. Here the CDR3 DNA reads TGTGCCAGCAGTTCGAGACAGGGCAATCAGCCCCAGCATTTT.

The V and J genes are TRBV4-1 and TRBJ1-1; tentatively, D is TRBD1 (5 bases). This CDR3 region has 16 residues. Trimming took 2 bases from V and 2 from J, leaving 15 bases between them. Germline CDR1 is MGHRA and CDR2 is YSYEKL. CDR3 residues: CASSQPREGINTEAFF. The CDR3 DNA reads as TGCGCCAGCAGCCAACCCAGGGAGGGAATAAACACTGAAGCTTTCTTT.

This chain joins TRBV9 and TRBJ2-7; D possibly corresponds to TRBD2 (6 bases). Between the trimmed V and J ends, which lost 4 bases and 5 bases, there was a span of 16 bases. In germline, CDR1 is SGDLS, CDR2 YYNGEE. The CDR3 has 14 amino acids. The CDR3: CASSPMTSSDEQYF. In nucleotides, the CDR3 is TGTGCCAGCAGCCCCATGACTAGTTCAGACGAGCAGTACTTC.